The rows below give T cell receptor beta chains drawn from one sample of a study of OX40 agonist ivuxolimab in advanced cancers. Some clones are missing from TCRdb's copy, which holds only in-frame ones; the method was immunoSEQ multiplex PCR. The data contain more than 40,000 clones, almost 90% of them seen just once; the ten biggest clones take up around 1%. This specimen consisted of CD4+ or CD8+ T cells sorted from blood, obtained in a trial of the OX40 agonist ivuxolimab. The receptors were sampled from an adult with an advanced solid tumor such as melanoma, head and neck, liver or kidney cancer. CDR3s include the opening cysteine and the closing phenylalanine or tryptophan. The D gene is left open where the match is weak. The size of a clone is reported for some rows only, either as once, few or many, or as a class for expanded clones.

D	J	V	size	DNA	CDR3
TRBD1	TRBJ1-4	TRBV5-1	-	TGCGCCAGCAGCTATGGGACAGGGGGAAAACTGTTTTTT	CASSYGTGGKLFF
-	TRBJ1-2	TRBV27	-	TGTGCCAGCAGTGCCCGTCTCGGGAGGAGGGAAGACTATGGCTACACCTTC	CASSARLGRREDYGYTF
TRBD1	TRBJ1-2	TRBV27	-	TGTGCCAGCAGTTTATCGAGACAGGGTCCCTCGGTTGGCTACACCTTC	CASSLSRQGPSVGYTF
TRBD2	TRBJ2-2	TRBV6-4	-	TGTGCCAGCAGTGAGACTAGCGGTAACACCGGGGAGCTGTTTTTT	CASSETSGNTGELFF
-	TRBJ2-5	TRBV18	once	TGTGCCAGCTCACCAAGGCAGCAAGAGACCCAGTACTTC	CASSPRQQETQYF
TRBD1	TRBJ1-1	TRBV7-9	-	TGTGCCAGCAGCACCTGGACAGGGATGAACACTGAAGCTTTCTTT	CASSTWTGMNTEAFF
TRBD2	TRBJ2-1	TRBV27	-	TGTGCCAGCAGTGCGGGACTAGCGGGACCTGGTAGAAACAATGAGCAGTTCTTC	CASSAGLAGPGRNNEQFF
TRBD1	TRBJ1-1	TRBV19	-	TGTGCCAGTATGGGGGACAGGCTCATGAACACTGAAGCTTTCTTT	CASMGDRLMNTEAFF
-	TRBJ2-7	TRBV11-2	-	TGTGCCAGCAGCCCTGGATACGCAAACGAGCAGTACTTC	CASSPGYANEQYF
-	TRBJ2-5	TRBV7-2	-	TGTGCCAGCAGACTCGGGAACCTAGAGACCCAGTACTTC	CASRLGNLETQYF
-	TRBJ2-1	TRBV5-4	once	TGTGCCAGCAGCCCGCTCTACGCGTTTGAGCAGTTCTTC	CASSPLYAFEQFF
-	TRBJ2-5	TRBV7-9	-	TGTGCCAGCATCCCTTCCGGACAAGAGACCCAGTACTTC	CASIPSGQETQYF
-	TRBJ1-6	TRBV28	-	TGTGCCAGCAGTTTTCTGTCAGGGAACTTTGATTCACCCCTCCACTTT	CASSFLSGNFDSPLHF
TRBD2	TRBJ2-1	TRBV5-4	few	TGTGCCACCCGACTAGCGGTTTCGAATGAGCAGTTCTTC	CATRLAVSNEQFF
-	TRBJ2-1	TRBV9	-	TGTGCCAGCAGCGTAGTTAGGGCCCACAATGAGCAGTTCTTC	CASSVVRAHNEQFF
-	TRBJ2-7	TRBV29-1	once	TGCAGCGGTCAGGACAGATTCTACGAGCAGTACTTC	CSGQDRFYEQYF
TRBD2	TRBJ2-2	TRBV7-2	-	TGTGCCAGCAGCTTATCCTCAGCGGGAGGGGCCGGGGAGCTGTTTTTT	CASSLSSAGGAGELFF
-	TRBJ2-2	TRBV11-3	-	TGTGCCAGCAGCTTAGATGGAGGAGGGGTCGGGGAGCTGTTTTTT	CASSLDGGGVGELFF
TRBD1	TRBJ2-5	TRBV6-6	once	TGTGCCAGCAAGAAGCCTCAGGGGGCGGAACAAGAGACCCAGTACTTC	CASKKPQGAEQETQYF
-	TRBJ1-5	TRBV6-5	-	TGTGCCAGCAGTTATGGTCAGAATTCCAATCAGCCCCAGCATTTT	CASSYGQNSNQPQHF
-	TRBJ2-5	TRBV10-3	-	TGTGCCACCGCCGGAGGGAGGGAGACCCAGTACTTC	CATAGGRETQYF
-	TRBJ2-5	TRBV5-1	once	TGCGCCAGCAGCTTGGAAGGGACCCAAGAGACCCAGTACTTC	CASSLEGTQETQYF
-	TRBJ1-1	TRBV7-9	-	TGTGCCAGCAGTTCCGGGGCCCAATACTCGAACACTGAAGCTTTCTTT	CASSSGAQYSNTEAFF
-	TRBJ1-1	TRBV29-1	few	TGCAGCGTTGAAGGAGTTCGGAACACTGAAGCTTTCTTT	CSVEGVRNTEAFF
-	TRBJ2-7	TRBV7-9	-	TGTGCCAGCAGCTTACGGCACAATTCCTACGAGCAGTACTTC	CASSLRHNSYEQYF
-	TRBJ2-3	TRBV29-1	once	TGCAGCGTTGAAGAACAGGATTACACAGATACGCAGTATTTT	CSVEEQDYTDTQYF
TRBD1	TRBJ2-7	TRBV6-5	-	TGTGCCAGCAGTTTACGACAGGGGGCGCACGAGCAGTACTTC	CASSLRQGAHEQYF
-	TRBJ2-3	TRBV19	-	TGTGCCAGTAGTATCCAGGGGGGAGATACGCAGTATTTT	CASSIQGGDTQYF
TRBD1	TRBJ2-1	TRBV14	-	TGTGCCAGCAGTGTTACAGGGGGCAATGAGCAGTTCTTC	CASSVTGGNEQFF
-	TRBJ1-1	TRBV30	-	TGTGCCTGGAGCCCGGAAGGGTCGGTCACTGAAGCTTTCTTT	CAWSPEGSVTEAFF
-	TRBJ1-5	TRBV6-5	-	TGTGCCAGCAGTGCGGATTGGGATCAGCCCCAGCATTTT	CASSADWDQPQHF
-	TRBJ2-7	TRBV5-1	-	TGCGCCAGCAGCCTGGAGGGACGGCCCTACGAGCAGTACTTC	CASSLEGRPYEQYF
TRBD2	TRBJ2-3	TRBV4-3	-	TGCGCCAGCAGCCAAGGGGCTAGCGGGAGCAGCACAGATACGCAGTATTTT	CASSQGASGSSTDTQYF
-	TRBJ2-7	TRBV7-9	few	TGTGCCAGCAGTGCAAAGCAGGGAAGCTCCTACGAGCAGTACTTC	CASSAKQGSSYEQYF
-	TRBJ2-7	TRBV7-9	-	TGTGCCAGCAGTTTGGATTGGAGCTCCTACGAGCAGTACTTC	CASSLDWSSYEQYF
-	TRBJ2-7	TRBV30	few	TGTGCCTGGAGCCTAACTACCTACGAGCAGTACTTC	CAWSLTTYEQYF
TRBD1	TRBJ2-5	TRBV7-9	-	TGTGCCAGCAGCTTCGGACAGGGTGGGAGGGAGACCCAGTACTTC	CASSFGQGGRETQYF
-	TRBJ1-2	TRBV28	few	TGTGCCAGCAGACTACTCACGGGAGTGGGGCCTAACTATGGCTACACCTTC	CASRLLTGVGPNYGYTF
TRBD2	TRBJ2-3	TRBV5-6	-	TGTGCCAGCAGCGCCCCGGGACTAGCTGCAGATACGCAGTATTTT	CASSAPGLAADTQYF
-	TRBJ2-1	TRBV11-2	-	TGTGCCAGCAGCTTTCGGGGGGCAGGGGATGAGCAGTTCTTC	CASSFRGAGDEQFF
TRBD2	TRBJ2-7	TRBV7-2	-	TGTGCCAGCAGCGTAACCCTTAGCGGGGGGGCGGTGCAGTACTTC	CASSVTLSGGAVQYF
TRBD2	TRBJ2-5	TRBV4-3	-	TGCGCCAGCAGCCAAGGTGCGGGAGGGCTTGTGACCCAGTACTTC	CASSQGAGGLVTQYF